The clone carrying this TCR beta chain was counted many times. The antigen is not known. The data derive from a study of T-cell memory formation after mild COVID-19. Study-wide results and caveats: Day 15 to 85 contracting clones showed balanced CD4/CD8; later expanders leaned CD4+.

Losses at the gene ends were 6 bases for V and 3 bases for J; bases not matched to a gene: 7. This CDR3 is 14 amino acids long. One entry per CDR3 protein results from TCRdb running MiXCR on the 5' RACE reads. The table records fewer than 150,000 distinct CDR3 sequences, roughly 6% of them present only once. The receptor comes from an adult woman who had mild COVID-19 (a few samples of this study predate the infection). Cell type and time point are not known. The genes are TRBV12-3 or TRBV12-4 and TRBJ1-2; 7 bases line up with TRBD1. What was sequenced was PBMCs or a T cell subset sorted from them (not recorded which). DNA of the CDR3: TGTGCCAGCAGCCGGACAGGCCTATACTATGGCTACACCTTC. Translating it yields CASSRTGLYYGYTF.